The clone carrying this T cell receptor beta chain has only a few counts. The sample is drawn from a study of lymphopenia after photon versus proton radiotherapy. The protocol was immunoSEQ multiplex PCR, while the TCRdb copy is restricted to in-frame clones and leaves out a portion. This sample carries around 160,000 clones, 88% of them seen once, and the ten largest clones take around 4.5%. The origin of this receptor is a man aged 45-65 years with gastric cancer. The specimen was peripheral blood, collected from a patient treated with photon-based radiotherapy.

The CDR3 nucleotides are TGCGCCAGCAGCTTGCTGACTAGCGGGCCCCAAGAGACCCAGTACTTC. It codes for CASSLLTSGPQETQYF. The V and J genes are TRBV5-1 and TRBJ2-5; 10 bases fit TRBD2. The CDR3 has 16 amino acids. Germline CDR1 and CDR2: SGHRS and YFSETQ. With 1 base clipped from V and 1 base from J, the junction kept 4 bases outside the gene matches.